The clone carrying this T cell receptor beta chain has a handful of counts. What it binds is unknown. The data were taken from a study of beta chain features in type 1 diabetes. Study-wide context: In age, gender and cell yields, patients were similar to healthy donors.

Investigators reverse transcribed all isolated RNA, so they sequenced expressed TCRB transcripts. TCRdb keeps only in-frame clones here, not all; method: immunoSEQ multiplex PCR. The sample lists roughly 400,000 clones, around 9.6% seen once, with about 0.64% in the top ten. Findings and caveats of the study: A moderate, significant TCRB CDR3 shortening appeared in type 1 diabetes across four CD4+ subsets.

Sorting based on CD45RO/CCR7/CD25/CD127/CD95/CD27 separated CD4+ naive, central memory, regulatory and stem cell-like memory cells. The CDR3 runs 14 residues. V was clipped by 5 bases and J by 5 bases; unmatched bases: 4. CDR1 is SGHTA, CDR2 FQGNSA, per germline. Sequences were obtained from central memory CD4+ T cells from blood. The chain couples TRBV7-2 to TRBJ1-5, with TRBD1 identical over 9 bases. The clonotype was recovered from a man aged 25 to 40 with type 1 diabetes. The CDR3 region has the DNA TGTGCCAGCAGCGGTGACAGGGGGGATCAGCCCCAGCATTTT. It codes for CASSGDRGDQPQHF.